Listed below are T cell receptor beta chains from one sample, sequenced in a study of cytomegalovirus exposure and HLA in healthy donors. TCRdb's copy holds only in-frame clones and misses some; the assay was immunoSEQ multiplex PCR. The sample holds more than 110,000 clones; 70% to 90% are singletons and the top ten take about 2.2%. Sequencing input: PBMCs. The receptors were gathered from a man aged 50-60 years in good health and CMV-seronegative. Both conserved end residues are part of each CDR3. The D gene is left open where the match is weak. Size tells how often a clone was seen (once, few, many) or the class of an expanded clone, and some rows leave it out.

j_gene	d_gene	abundance	v_gene	CDR3aa	CDR3nt
TRBJ2-6	NA	NA	TRBV11-2	CASSLVLSGANVLTF	TGTGCCAGCAGCTTAGTCCTCTCTGGGGCCAACGTCCTGACTTTC
TRBJ2-3	NA	NA	TRBV6-1	CASSDRSSRGTDTQYF	TGTGCCAGCAGTGATCGTAGTTCCAGGGGCACAGATACGCAGTATTTT
TRBJ2-7	NA	few	TRBV6-5	CASSSTSLAGGEQYF	TGTGCCAGCAGTTCCACTAGTCTTGCCGGAGGGGAGCAGTACTTC
TRBJ2-1	TRBD1	NA	TRBV28	CASFTQGIGEQFF	TGTGCCAGCTTTACACAGGGGATAGGTGAGCAGTTCTTC
TRBJ2-7	NA	NA	TRBV5-4	CASSADLGGEQYF	TGTGCCAGCAGCGCTGACTTAGGTGGCGAGCAGTACTTC
TRBJ1-1	TRBD1	NA	TRBV7-3	CASSPRTGTDPINTEAFF	TGTGCCAGCAGCCCCCGAACTGGGACAGACCCGATCAACACTGAAGCTTTCTTT
TRBJ2-7	TRBD1	NA	TRBV28	CASSRTGMGYEQYF	TGTGCCAGCAGTAGGACAGGGATGGGGTACGAGCAGTACTTC
TRBJ2-3	NA	NA	TRBV11-2	CASSSGTSSTDTQYF	TGTGCCAGCAGCTCAGGGACTTCTAGCACAGATACGCAGTATTTT
TRBJ1-1	NA	NA	TRBV7-2	CASSARYGNTEAFF	TGTGCCAGCAGCGCCCGGTACGGGAACACTGAAGCTTTCTTT
TRBJ1-5	NA	NA	TRBV6-5	CASRQTGSYQPQHF	TGTGCCAGCAGGCAGACCGGGAGTTATCAGCCCCAGCATTTT
TRBJ2-7	TRBD2	NA	TRBV6-7	CASRDRLAGEDYEQYF	TGTGCCAGCAGGGACAGACTAGCGGGAGAGGACTACGAGCAGTACTTC
TRBJ2-1	TRBD2	once	TRBV11-2	CASSLSLASGIYNEQFF	TGTGCCAGCAGCTTGAGCCTGGCTAGCGGAATTTACAATGAGCAGTTCTTC
TRBJ1-2	NA	once	TRBV28	CASRSGTLTYGYTF	TGTGCCAGCAGAAGCGGGACGCTGACCTATGGCTACACCTTC
TRBJ2-3	NA	once	TRBV13	CASRGTGEGTDTQYF	TGTGCCAGCAGAGGGACGGGAGAGGGAACAGATACGCAGTATTTT
TRBJ1-4	TRBD1	NA	TRBV7-9	CASSPPGTGYEKLFF	TGTGCCAGCAGCCCACCCGGGACAGGGTATGAAAAACTGTTTTTT
TRBJ2-7	NA	few	TRBV19	CASTKSGGQPFYEQYF	TGTGCCAGTACGAAATCAGGCGGGCAGCCATTCTACGAGCAGTACTTC
TRBJ1-2	NA	NA	TRBV2	CASTTGLGYTF	TGTGCCAGCACCACAGGGCTTGGCTACACCTTC
TRBJ1-1	NA	NA	TRBV5-1	CASSREANTEAFF	TGCGCCAGCAGTAGGGAGGCGAACACTGAAGCTTTCTTT
TRBJ2-7	NA	NA	TRBV28	CASSLEQGFSSYEQYF	TGTGCCAGCAGTCTTGAACAGGGTTTTAGCTCCTACGAGCAGTACTTC
TRBJ2-7	TRBD1	NA	TRBV19	CATSTGGGDEQYF	TGTGCCACATCGACAGGGGGAGGGGACGAGCAGTACTTC
TRBJ2-3	TRBD1	NA	TRBV5-1	CASSSDRGDTQYF	TGCGCCAGCAGCTCAGACAGGGGAGATACGCAGTATTTT
TRBJ1-3	TRBD1	few	TRBV6-1	CASSEQGATMGNTIYF	TGTGCCAGCAGTGAACAGGGGGCTACGATGGGAAACACCATATATTTT
TRBJ2-5	NA	once	TRBV28	CASSLGGPRETQYF	TGTGCCAGCAGTTTGGGGGGGCCGCGAGAGACCCAGTACTTC